This T cell receptor (beta chain) was found in a study of shared clonotypes between healthy human individuals (dated by TCRdb to the early 2020s). Describing the broader study: A few men and two women, aged 18 to 49 years, made up the cohort. Per donor, three plates each were used for CD4 naive and CD4 memory, two for CD8 naive, and one for CD8 memory. The study deeply sequenced blood TCR repertoires of several healthy adults to estimate repertoire size and the extent of clonotype sharing between individuals. To increase sequencing depth and limit assay-specific biases, different laboratories used diverse techniques to prepare libraries and sequence TCR repertoires. Each donor's leukapheresis produced roughly between roughly 0.85 and 9.5 billion PBMCs. The paper's findings and limits, for the study overall: Naive subsets generally had larger estimated clonotype richness than memory subsets did. The small number of donors limited the genetic and exposure-history diversity represented. Compared with non-shared clonotypes, the clonotypes found in all four sorted-subset donors had higher generation probabilities. Based on pairwise subsampling, the degree of clonotype sharing among donors was expected to be affected by sequencing depth. Sharing across several donors was observed for about 5% of naive CD4, about 4% of naive CD8, 2% to 2.5% of memory CD4, and over 0.3% of memory CD8 clonotypes. Sampling was limited to blood, and TCR repertoires in tissue likely differ from TCR repertoires in blood. Even with the large sequencing depth, rarefaction of the sorted-subset datasets indicated that sequencing was incomplete.

Using the deep immunoSEQ assay, TCR CDR3 regions were amplified from genomic DNA by multiplex PCR. For each cell subset, the extracted genomic DNA was distributed evenly across all wells of several immunoSEQ 96-well plates, and each plate served as one replicate. For sorted subsets, each replicate PCR was loaded with approximately 190 ng genomic DNA, equivalent to roughly 30,000 T cell genomes. Purified libraries were measured with a Qubit 3.0 fluorometer, size-checked on a Bioanalyzer 2100, and measured again with the KAPA Library Quantification kit. A separate single-read 150-cycle Illumina NextSeq 550 flow cell was used to sequence each immunoSEQ 96-well plate. Per the authors' processing: Because only junctional sequences without quality scores were contained in the immunoSEQ output, filtering matching that applied to full-length reads could not be performed. Sequences were annotated with PyIR, a Python wrapper for IgBLAST v1.9, using IMGT germline references to assign V/J genes and CDR3. Reads were removed for weak V/J assignments (E-value above 1e-6), missing CDR3, stop codons, out-of-frame junctions, or ambiguous translated residues. V3J clonotypes were defined as sequences sharing an identical inferred V gene, J gene, and CDR3 amino acid sequence. To compute the percentage overlap between repertoires, the number of shared unique clonotypes was divided by the size of the smaller repertoire. RTK rarefaction, the Chao1 estimator, and Recon v2.1 estimates of unobserved clonotypes were used to assess repertoire richness. OLGA was used to compute generation probabilities for all TCRbeta clonotypes that the gDNA method yielded from a handful of donors. TCRdb mirrors the immuneACCESS table, restricted to in-frame sequences. Some clones are absent from its copies; in checked studies, under half trace to an unresolved V gene, and the reason for the others is unknown. V and J calls and clone size are copied from that table; D and trimming were computed from the DNA. In this sample the table shows almost 750,000 clones, around 70% of which occur a single time. Of the sample, approximately 2% falls within the top ten clones.

This clone was picked up many times. Its antigen is currently not known. No qualities accompany the bases; no much larger clone lies one base away. The germline V gene sets CDR1 to MGHDK and CDR2 to SYGVNS. Inclusive of the bounding cysteine and phenylalanine, the CDR3 is 12 residues long. Only the CDR3 region is kept as DNA, spanning 36 bases read in frame from base 1. The junction shows trimming of 5 bases on V and 7 bases on J, plus 8 bases between the germline ends. The donors were healthy, HIV-negative adults who had no recently reported acute infections or vaccinations. Every donor was a Caucasian adult living in Nashville, Tennessee, USA. CD4+ T cells were enriched by magnetic negative selection, after which naive cells were positively selected on CD45RA and the negative fraction was taken as the memory subset. Blood was obtained by leukapheresis, after which PBMCs were separated by Ficoll-Histopaque density gradient centrifugation and cryopreserved in liquid nitrogen vapor phase. Purity and quantity of every magnetically sorted T cell population were checked by analytical flow cytometry. Genomic DNA was isolated from every sorted fraction and measured by UV absorbance on a Nanodrop 2000c.

This TCR was sampled from a woman aged 25 to 39 in good health. Sequenced sample: memory CD4+ T cells sorted from blood. The cell subset or site label, read with the paper, signifies: CD45RA-negative fraction. The chain links TRBV25-1 with TRBJ1-4; no D gene call is confident. The CDR3 reads as follows: CASSLRGEKLFF. The DNA reads as follows: TGTGCCAGCAGTTTGCGTGGTGAAAAACTGTTTTTT.